This is a list of T cell receptor beta chains from one sample in a study of T cell responses to AZD1222 COVID-19 vaccine. Assay: immunoSEQ multiplex PCR; the TCRdb copy retains only in-frame clones and omits some. The data show about 97,000 clones, with around 93% seen just once and 7.5% held by the top ten. Material: peripheral blood, obtained on day 0 of AZD1222 vaccination. These receptors were collected from an adult in good health. CDR3s leave out the opening cysteine and the closing phenylalanine or tryptophan.

v_gene	j_gene	CDR3aa
TRBV10-3	TRBJ2-2	AIIGVSNTGELF
TRBV10-3	TRBJ2-3	ATATGWTDTQY
TRBV30	TRBJ1-5	AWSPLGGRNQPQH
TRBV10-3	TRBJ1-2	AISDPKEGKGEGGYT
TRBV30	TRBJ2-5	AWGSFSGTSHGGTQY
TRBV7-3	TRBJ1-1	ASSPRQGANTEAF
TRBV7-2	TRBJ2-1	ASSPGLAGANEQF
TRBV30	TRBJ2-5	AWSSWQGVDGETQY
TRBV4-3	TRBJ1-5	ASSQDYRGRFNQPQH
TRBV28	TRBJ1-3	ATANRDHWFINTIY
TRBV7-3	TRBJ1-3	ASRPVQGTIY
TRBV7-2	TRBJ2-1	ASSLVGWDSYNEQF
TRBV28	TRBJ1-1	ASSLGGAGTEAF
TRBV13	TRBJ2-7	ASSRTSGSYEQY
TRBV6-1	TRBJ2-1	ASSEIVLYNEQF
TRBV2	TRBJ2-1	ASIWGRNEQF
TRBV5-6	TRBJ1-6	ASSPVDRYNSPLH
TRBV6-2/TRBV6-3	TRBJ2-5	ASSYSRWGTPLYAQY
TRBV21-1	TRBJ1-2	ASSKASSAGRIGGYT
TRBV7-2	TRBJ1-1	ASSLDGGGETEAF
TRBV21-1	TRBJ2-2	ASSKVAGARNTGELF
TRBV5-1	TRBJ1-5	ASSLTGGVSNQPQH
TRBV25-1	TRBJ1-1	ASSEPGTTAEAF
TRBV28	TRBJ1-1	ASTRLGRGNTEAF
TRBV30	TRBJ1-5	AWSRRGQSNQPQH
TRBV7-8	TRBJ2-2	ASSPLTGELF
TRBV7-3	TRBJ2-2	ASSLLGGYDTGELF
TRBV19	TRBJ1-1	ASSTPRQHTEAF
TRBV10-3	TRBJ2-3	AISDGRGTGEGDTQY
TRBV11-2	TRBJ1-1	ASSNQGNTEAF
TRBV9	TRBJ2-1	ASTLGGSGSNEQF
TRBV5-1	TRBJ1-2	ASSLGFRVRDYGYT
TRBV19	TRBJ1-6	ASRSPGFSPLH
TRBV28	TRBJ1-2	ASSSQGNGYT
TRBV18	TRBJ1-1	ASSPGPNTEAF
TRBV24-1	TRBJ1-2	ATSVRGWANYGYT
TRBV9	TRBJ1-1	ASSVGRDSGGTEAF
TRBV7-2	TRBJ2-7	ASSLEPLRHEQY
TRBV6-4	TRBJ2-2	ASSDSAGGPGELF
TRBV7-2	TRBJ2-1	ASSLEAGWVYNEQF
TRBV9	TRBJ2-5	ASSLGPQETQY
TRBV7-3	TRBJ1-2	ASSPEGSGYT
TRBV5-4	TRBJ2-5	ASSLNAAAQETQY
TRBV24-1	TRBJ2-1	ATSGGGSYNEQF
TRBV27	TRBJ2-7	ASSVSGTGSDEQY
TRBV28	TRBJ2-2	ASSPPRASAGELF
TRBV19	TRBJ2-6	ASSIQGRGTSGANVLT
TRBV28	TRBJ1-2	ATGTSSYGYT
TRBV14	TRBJ1-2	ASSQERVTRYT
TRBV27	TRBJ1-5	ASSPSDRVGQPQH
TRBV27	TRBJ2-6	ASTGWLAGGPGANVLT
TRBV6-5	TRBJ1-3	ASSYLGSAGNTIY
TRBV11-2	TRBJ2-7	ASSKPFWEQY
TRBV7-9	TRBJ2-1	ASSYPSGRVTSSYNEQF
TRBV6-6	TRBJ1-3	ASSYSDRGHGNTIY
TRBV29-1	TRBJ1-2	SVEAVSLDGYT
TRBV2	TRBJ2-5	ASSTEGHLGETQY